This is a list of T cell receptor delta chains from one sample in a study of gamma-delta chains in newborns, infants, children. TCRdb used CATT to re-call clones from the reads. This table has 5,000 or so delta-chain clones, approximately 3.4% appearing once. The sample taken for sequencing was blood. These receptors originate from a child who was a newborn, infant or young child, either healthy, febrile or measles-vaccinated (not recorded which). Both conserved end residues are part of each CDR3. Each record gives: D gene, clone size, V gene, J gene, CDR3 protein, CDR3 DNA. The D gene is left open where the match is weak. The size of a clone is reported for some rows only, either as once, few or many, or as a class for expanded clones.

>-|-|TRDV1|TRDJ1
CALGVRLPGGYTDKLIF
TGTGCTCTTGGGGTCCGCCTTCCCGGGGGATACACCGATAAACTCATCTTT
>TRDD3|few|TRDV2|TRDJ1
CACDTVNTGGYTDKLIF
TGTGCCTGTGACACCGTTAATACTGGGGGATACACCGATAAACTCATCTTT
>TRDD3|-|TRDV2|TRDJ3
CACDPVLGDTQLSKDTRQMFF
TGTGCCTGTGACCCCGTACTGGGGGATACGCAGCTGTCCAAGGACACCCGACAGATGTTTTTC
>-|few|TRDV2|TRDJ3
CACDTVRVGNSWDTRQMFF
TGTGCCTGTGACACCGTTCGGGTGGGGAACTCCTGGGACACCCGACAGATGTTTTTC
>TRDD3|few|TRDV2|TRDJ3
CACDPLGDPNSWDTRQMFF
TGTGCCTGTGACCCTTTGGGGGATCCGAACTCCTGGGACACCCGACAGATGTTTTTC
>TRDD3|-|TRDV2|TRDJ3
CACDTVTGANSWDTRQMFF
TGTGCCTGTGACACCGTCACTGGGGCAAACTCCTGGGACACCCGACAGATGTTTTTC
>TRDD3|-|TRDV2|TRDJ2
CACDILGDTPLTAQLFF
TGTGCCTGTGACATACTGGGGGATACGCCTTTGACAGCACAACTCTTCTTT
>TRDD3|-|TRDV1|TRDJ4
CALGEPLLGAFRPLIF
TGTGCTCTTGGTGAACCCCTACTGGGGGCCTTCAGACCCCTGATCTTT
>-|-|TRDV2|TRDJ3
CACDTVGDQSSWDTRQMFF
TGTGCCTGTGACACCGTCGGGGATCAGAGCTCCTGGGACACCCGACAGATGTTTTTC
>TRDD3|-|TRDV3|TRDJ1
CAALYWGIPPVADKLIF
TGTGCCGCCTTGTACTGGGGGATACCCCCGGTCGCCGATAAACTCATCTTT
>TRDD3|few|TRDV2|TRDJ1
CACDPLGGGYPYTDKLIF
TGTGCCTGTGACCCCCTTGGTGGGGGATACCCTTACACTGATAAACTCATCTTT
>TRDD3|-|TRDV1|TRDJ1
CALGESCGGYERVDKLIF
TGTGCTCTTGGGGAGTCCTGTGGGGGATACGAGCGGGTCGATAAACTCATCTTT
>-|medium-sized|TRDV2|TRDJ1
CACDTDLTWADKLIF
TGTGCCTGTGACACCGATCTTACCTGGGCCGATAAACTCATCTTT
>-|few|TRDV2|TRDJ3
CACDTLRSSWDTRQMFF
TGTGCCTGTGACACTCTACGAAGCTCCTGGGACACCCGACAGATGTTTTTC
>TRDD3|-|TRDV2|TRDJ3
CACDTGGYGSSWGTRQMFF
TGTGCCTGTGACACTGGGGGATACGGAAGCTCCTGGGGCACCCGACAGATGTTTTTC
>TRDD3|few|TRDV2|TRDJ3
CACDTVLGVISWDTRQMFF
TGTGCCTGTGACACCGTACTGGGGGTTATCTCCTGGGACACCCGACAGATGTTTTTC
>TRDD3|medium-sized|TRDV2|TRDJ1
CACDVLGDTRITDKLIF
TGTGCCTGTGACGTACTGGGGGATACGAGGATCACCGATAAACTCATCTTT
>TRDD3|few|TRDV2|TRDJ3
CACDTGFAGGQSSWDTRQMFF
TGTGCCTGTGACACCGGATTCGCTGGGGGCCAGAGCTCCTGGGACACCCGACAGATGTTTTTC
>TRDD3|medium-sized|TRDV2|TRDJ3
CACDSMWGSSWDTRQMFF
TGTGCCTGTGACAGTATGTGGGGGAGCTCCTGGGACACCCGACAGATGTTTTTC
>-|-|TRDV1|TRDJ1
CALGNKEDCDYTDKLIF
TGTGCTCTTGGGAACAAGGAGGACTGCGATTACACCGATAAACTCATCTTT